A single sample gave rise to the 14 T cell receptor beta chains below, sequenced in a study of T cell repertoires in cytomegalovirus infection. TCRdb re-called the reads with MiXCR, one entry per CDR3 protein. The sample consists of a few hundred thousand distinct CDR3 sequences, more than 15% of them appearing once. Sequenced sample: CD8+ T cells from PBMCs. Receptor source: a human donor in good health (CMV status not recorded). Some clones in this sample may be carry-over from other donors' samples.

This sequence joins TRBV5-6 and TRBJ2-7; 9 bases align to TRBD1. The CDR3 loop spans 16 amino acids. Trimming took 4 bases from V and 2 from J; bases not matched to a gene: 10. Germline CDR1 SGHDT, CDR2 YYEEEE. CDR3 sequence: CASSPDGTGPAYEQYF. The CDR3 DNA follows: TGTGCCAGCAGCCCCGATGGGACAGGGCCGGCCTACGAGCAGTACTTC.

This clonotype appeared a few times. The chain joins TRBV29-1 to TRBJ1-1; maybe TRBD1 (5 bases). V was shortened by 8 bases and J by 4 bases, with 17 bases between the two germline ends. The germline V gene encodes CDR1 SQVTM and CDR2 ANQGSEA. The CDR3 spans 13 residues. The CDR3 coding sequence is TGCAGCCTTTGGGGCGGGGGTACCACTGAAGCTTTCTTT. It encodes CSLWGGGTTEAFF.

This clonotype was seen a few times. The chain has TRBV28 and TRBJ2-2; TRBD2 matches at 9 bases. V shed 6 bases, J shed 1 base, and the junction held 3 bases outside the gene matches. In germline, CDR1 is MDHEN, CDR2 SYDVKM. The CDR3 sequence is 15 residues long. CDR3 DNA sequence: TGTGCCAGCAGCCCAGCGGGGGGGAACACCGGGGAGCTGTTTTTT. This gives the protein CASSPAGGNTGELFF. Using reference TRBV28 and TRBJ2-2 for the parts outside the CDR3, the full variable domain is DVKVTQSSRYLVKRTGEKVFLECVQDMDHENMFWYRQDPGLGLRLIYFSYDVKMKEKGDIPEGYSVSREKKERFSLILESASTNQTSMYLCASSPAGGNTGELFFGEGSRLTVL.

CDR3 loop: CSARDRGGDYGYTF. The CDR3 region has the DNA TGCAGTGCTAGAGATCGGGGCGGGGACTATGGCTACACCTTC. The rearrangement uses TRBV20-1 and TRBJ1-2; D may be TRBD1 (5 bases). Germline assignment: CDR1 DFQATT and CDR2 SNEGSKA (reference sequence). V was clipped by 0 bases and J by 3 bases, with 11 bases between them. CDR3 size: 14 residues.

The chain employs TRBV13 and TRBJ1-1; no definite D call. V was pared by 5 bases and J by 6 bases, with 13 bases between. The CDR3 sequence is 13 residues long. Germline CDR1 is PRHDT and CDR2 is FYEKMQ (reference sequence). CDR3: CASSPKNGAEAFF. The CDR3 DNA follows: TGTGCCAGCAGCCCGAAAAATGGGGCTGAAGCTTTCTTT. The full variable domain, in which reference TRBV13 and TRBJ1-1 provide the parts outside the CDR3, is AAGVIQSPRHLIKEKRETATLKCYPIPRHDTVYWYQQGPGQDPQFLISFYEKMQSDKGSIPDRFSAQQFSDYHSELNMSSLELGDSALYFCASSPKNGAEAFFGQGTRLTVV.

This clonotype was detected many times. The gene calls are TRBV7-2 and TRBJ2-7; TRBD2 aligns across 12 bases. The ends lost 3 bases at V and 5 bases at J; junction bases unmatched: 8. Germline values: CDR1 SGHTA, CDR2 FQGNSA. The CDR3 loop spans 16 amino acids. The CDR3 DNA sequence: TGTGCCAGCAGCTTCCCTAGCGGGGGGGCCGAGCACGAGCAGTACTTC. This encodes CASSFPSGGAEHEQYF.

This chain joins TRBV19 and TRBJ1-1; 9 bases map to TRBD1. Germline V CDR1 and CDR2: LNHDA, SQIVND (reference sequence). The CDR3 has 14 amino acids. CDR3 sequence: CASGLQGALTEAFF. CDR3 coding DNA: TGTGCTAGTGGTTTACAGGGGGCGCTTACTGAAGCTTTCTTT. Full variable domain (outside the CDR3, taken from reference TRBV19 and TRBJ1-1): DGGITQSPKYLFRKEGQNVTLSCEQNLNHDAMYWYRQDPGQGLRLIYYSQIVNDFQKGDIAEGYSVSREKKESFPLTVTSAQKNPTAFYLCASGLQGALTEAFFGQGTRLTVV.

This clonotype was recorded a few times. V usage is TRBV20-1 and J usage is TRBJ2-3; TRBD2 is a possible D gene (5 bases). CDR1 is DFQATT, CDR2 SNEGSKA, per germline (reference sequence). The CDR3 loop spans 13 amino acids. The V end was cut by 5 bases, the J end by 6 bases, with 15 bases between. This chain's CDR3 is CSASDYFSDTQYF. As DNA, the CDR3 is TGCAGTGCTTCTGACTACTTCTCGGATACGCAGTATTTT.

The sample holds a few counts of this clonotype. CDR3 sequence (DNA): TGTGCTAGTGGTTTGTTTCCCGGGGGGGCGGACGGGGAGCTGTTTTTT. Protein product: CASGLFPGGADGELFF. V is TRBV12-5 and J is TRBJ2-2; 8 positions match TRBD2. Trimming took 2 bases from V and 7 from J; bases not matched to a gene: 9. The CDR3 has 16 amino acids. The germline gives CDR1 LGHNT, CDR2 FRNRAP.

Of note for this clonotype: With a much larger clone just one base away, this may be a read error. The CDR3 coding sequence is TGTGCCAGCAGGGAAGGGACCGCCTGTAATTCACCCCTCCACTTT. Translated, it gives CASREGTACNSPLHF. The genes are TRBV6-5 and TRBJ1-6; D is perhaps TRBD1 (5 bases). Germline V CDR1 and CDR2: MNHEY, SVGAGI. V was clipped by 6 bases and J by 6 bases, with 15 bases between them. This CDR3 comprises 15 residues.

The rearrangement uses TRBV19 and TRBJ2-7; a possible D gene is TRBD2 (6 bases). CDR3 length equals 14 residues. CDR1 is LNHDA and CDR2 is SQIVND in the germline V gene (reference sequence). The V end was cut by 3 bases, the J end by 2 bases, with 11 bases between. The CDR3 coding sequence is TGTGCCAGTAGTATTTCGGGGACTGCCTACGAGCAGTACTTC. It specifies CASSISGTAYEQYF.

Ten or more counts support this clonotype. The rearrangement uses TRBV6-1 and TRBJ2-3, with TRBD1 identical over 9 bases. V lost 6 bases and J lost 6; bases outside the gene matches: 7. The CDR3 runs 14 residues. Germline assignment: CDR1 MNHNS and CDR2 SASEGT. The CDR3 DNA reads as TGTGCCAGCAGCATAGGACAGGGGTTCGATACGCAGTATTTT. This sequence encodes CASSIGQGFDTQYF.

This clonotype was found a few times. The chain joins TRBV5-1 to TRBJ2-7, with unresolved D. This CDR3 is 16 amino acids long. Trimming removed 4 bases from V and 0 bases from J, with 17 bases in between. Germline CDR1 reads SGHRS; CDR2 reads YFSETQ. CDR3 sequence: CASSPVPGRISYEQYF. CDR3 bases: TGCGCCAGCAGCCCCGTCCCGGGTAGGATCTCCTACGAGCAGTACTTC.

This sequence joins TRBV28 and TRBJ1-4; D not certain. CDR1 is MDHEN and CDR2 is SYDVKM in the germline V gene. This CDR3 has 16 residues. Trimming left V 4 bases short and J 7 bases short, with 19 bases between. This chain's CDR3 is CASSSPLDRAIEKLFF. CDR3 sequence (DNA): TGTGCCAGCAGTTCCCCTCTAGACCGGGCCATTGAAAAACTGTTTTTT.